These 5 T cell receptor beta chains share one sample of origin, sequenced in a study of CD8 T cells in Susac syndrome (dated by TCRdb to the late 2010s). Receptors were amplified or captured by the immunoSEQ multiplex PCR assay. RNA was extracted using the RNeasy kit, and about 0.5 to 1 ug of the RNA was reverse transcribed with random hexamers. Using fastp trimming at Q25 and MiXCR clonotype assembly, TCRdb reanalyzed the public sequencing data and kept in-frame beta chains. Duplicate CDR3 protein sequences are folded into a single record with the most common DNA and genes. The sample includes approximately 260,000 distinct CDR3 sequences, with approximately 95% observed a single time. The ten biggest clones cover about 0.094% of the sample. Specimen: CD4+ T cells from PBMCs. The receptor set was obtained from a human donor with Susac syndrome.

The V gene is TRBV29-1, the J gene TRBJ2-3, with a weak D call TRBD1 (5 bases). V lost 3 bases, J lost 6 bases, and 13 bases lay in between. This CDR3 has 13 amino acids. Germline CDR1 SQVTM, CDR2 ANQGSEA. CDR3 sequence reads: CSVDKGPGDTQYF. The CDR3 DNA reads TGCAGCGTTGACAAGGGGCCAGGGGATACGCAGTATTTT.

This clonotype was found once. This chain links TRBV3-1 with TRBJ2-7; 13 bases are a match to TRBD2. The CDR3 covers 15 residues. In germline, CDR1 is LGHDT, CDR2 YNNKEL (reference sequence). J lost 6 bases, V lost 6 bases, and 8 bases had no gene match. The CDR3 here is CASRPGLAGVGEQYF. The CDR3 nucleotides are TGTGCCAGCAGGCCAGGACTAGCGGGAGTAGGCGAGCAGTACTTC.

The gene calls are TRBV21-1 and TRBJ2-7; the listed D gene, TRBD1, was not tested against the DNA. TRBV21-1 is listed as a pseudogene. This CDR3 is 15 amino acids long. The CDR3 nucleotides are TGTGCCAGCAGCAGGGCCGGGACAGGGGGCTACGAGCAGTACTTC. Translation gives CASSRAGTGGYEQYF.

The chain combines TRBV27 with TRBJ2-1; TRBD2 matches 10 bases. Per the germline V gene, CDR1 is MNHEY and CDR2 is SMNVEV (reference sequence). The length of the CDR3 is 17 residues. V lost 5 bases and J lost 0; bases outside the gene matches: 7. CDR3 in amino acids: CASSRLAGASSYNEQFF. CDR3 sequence (DNA): TGTGCCAGCAGTAGGCTAGCGGGAGCCAGCTCCTACAATGAGCAGTTCTTC.

The CDR3 DNA reads as TGTGCCACCAGCAGAGAGCTAGCGGGAGGGCTCAAAGAGACCCAGTACTTC. This sequence encodes CATSRELAGGLKETQYF. V is TRBV15 and J is TRBJ2-5; 12 positions agree with TRBD2. The CDR3 totals 17 residues. V shed 0 bases and J 3 bases; nucleotides not matched to a gene: 5. The V gene's germline CDR1 is LNHNV and CDR2 YYDKDF (reference sequence). The complete variable domain, with remaining parts taken from reference TRBV15 and TRBJ2-5, reads DAMVIQNPRYQVTQFGKPVTLSCSQTLNHNVMYWYQQKSSQAPKLLFHYYDKDFNNEADTPDNFQSRRPNTSFCFLDIRSPGLGDTAMYLCATSRELAGGLKETQYFGPGTRLLVL.